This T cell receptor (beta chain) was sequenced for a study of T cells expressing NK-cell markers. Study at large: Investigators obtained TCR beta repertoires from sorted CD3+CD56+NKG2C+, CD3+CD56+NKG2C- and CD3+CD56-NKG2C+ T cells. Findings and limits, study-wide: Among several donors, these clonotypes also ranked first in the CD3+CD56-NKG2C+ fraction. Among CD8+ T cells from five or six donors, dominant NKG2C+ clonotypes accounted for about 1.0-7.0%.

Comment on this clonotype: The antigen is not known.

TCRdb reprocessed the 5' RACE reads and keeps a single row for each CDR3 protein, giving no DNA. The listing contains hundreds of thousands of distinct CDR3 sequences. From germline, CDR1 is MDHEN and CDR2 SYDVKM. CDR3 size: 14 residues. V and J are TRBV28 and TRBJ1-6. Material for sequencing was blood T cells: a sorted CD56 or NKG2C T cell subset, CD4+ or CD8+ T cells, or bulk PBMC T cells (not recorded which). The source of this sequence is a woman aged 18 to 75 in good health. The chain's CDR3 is CASSLLGNNSPLYF.